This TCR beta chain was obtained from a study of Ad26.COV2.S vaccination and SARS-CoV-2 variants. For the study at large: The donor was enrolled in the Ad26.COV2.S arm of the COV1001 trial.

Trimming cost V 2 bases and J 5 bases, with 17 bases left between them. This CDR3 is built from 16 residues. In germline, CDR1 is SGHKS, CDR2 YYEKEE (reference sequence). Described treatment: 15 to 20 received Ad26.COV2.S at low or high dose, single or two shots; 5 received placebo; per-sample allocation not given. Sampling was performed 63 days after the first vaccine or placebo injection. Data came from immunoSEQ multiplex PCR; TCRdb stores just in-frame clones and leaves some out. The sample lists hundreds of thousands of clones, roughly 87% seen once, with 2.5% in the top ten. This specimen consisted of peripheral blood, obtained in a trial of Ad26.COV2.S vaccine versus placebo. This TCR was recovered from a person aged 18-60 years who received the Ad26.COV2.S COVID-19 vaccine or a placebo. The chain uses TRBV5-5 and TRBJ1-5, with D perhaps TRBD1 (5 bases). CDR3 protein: CASSFESGGNHQPQHF. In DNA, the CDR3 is TGTGCCAGCAGCTTTGAATCTGGGGGGAATCATCAGCCCCAGCATTTT. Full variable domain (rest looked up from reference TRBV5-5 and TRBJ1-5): DAGVTQSPTHLIKTRGQQVTLRCSPISGHKSVSWYQQVLGQGPQFIFQYYEKEERGRGNFPDRFSARQFPNYSSELNVNALLLGDSALYLCASSFESGGNHQPQHFGDGTRLSIL.